This is a list of T cell receptor beta chains from one sample in a study of OX40 agonist ivuxolimab in advanced cancers. Method: immunoSEQ multiplex PCR; TCRdb's copy keeps in-frame clones and lacks some. The data hold almost 80,000 clones, with around 87% observed a single time. Sequencing used CD4+ or CD8+ T cells sorted from blood, obtained in a trial of the OX40 agonist ivuxolimab. These receptors all come from an adult with an advanced solid tumor such as melanoma, head and neck, liver or kidney cancer. Both conserved end residues are part of each CDR3. Fields, in order: CDR3 protein, V gene, clone size, D gene, J gene. D genes are given only for firm matches. The listing skips clone size in some rows; elsewhere it reads once, few, many or a size class.

CDR3 protein: CASNPGGSTGELFF
V gene: TRBV7-9
clone size: NA
D gene: TRBD2
J gene: TRBJ2-2

CDR3 protein: CASSLQPSGNNEQFF
V gene: TRBV7-9
clone size: NA
D gene: TRBD2
J gene: TRBJ2-1

CDR3 protein: CASSLLGTTDNEQFF
V gene: TRBV14
clone size: few
D gene: TRBD2
J gene: TRBJ2-1

CDR3 protein: CASSLKGGFTDTQYF
V gene: TRBV7-6
clone size: NA
D gene: NA
J gene: TRBJ2-3

CDR3 protein: CASSLDPGSYEQYF
V gene: TRBV11-2
clone size: NA
D gene: NA
J gene: TRBJ2-7

CDR3 protein: CASSPPQLVSYGYTF
V gene: TRBV28
clone size: NA
D gene: NA
J gene: TRBJ1-2

CDR3 protein: CAWSNRKRDRGPNSNQPQHF
V gene: TRBV30
clone size: NA
D gene: NA
J gene: TRBJ1-5

CDR3 protein: CASSGGVAGETQYF
V gene: TRBV7-2
clone size: once
D gene: TRBD2
J gene: TRBJ2-5

CDR3 protein: CASSLGTGLNYEQYF
V gene: TRBV7-9
clone size: NA
D gene: TRBD1
J gene: TRBJ2-7

CDR3 protein: CASSPGLALETQYF
V gene: TRBV7-7
clone size: NA
D gene: NA
J gene: TRBJ2-5

CDR3 protein: CASSSRARTYGYTF
V gene: TRBV11-2
clone size: NA
D gene: NA
J gene: TRBJ1-2

CDR3 protein: CASSRDEGETQYF
V gene: TRBV27
clone size: NA
D gene: NA
J gene: TRBJ2-5

CDR3 protein: CASPSMGVSGANVLTF
V gene: TRBV5-8
clone size: NA
D gene: NA
J gene: TRBJ2-6

CDR3 protein: CASSETGNQPQHF
V gene: TRBV2
clone size: NA
D gene: NA
J gene: TRBJ1-5

CDR3 protein: CASSPRQGNINQPQHF
V gene: TRBV19
clone size: NA
D gene: TRBD1
J gene: TRBJ1-5

CDR3 protein: CASSLEGSRIGHKNIQYF
V gene: TRBV5-1
clone size: NA
D gene: NA
J gene: TRBJ2-4

CDR3 protein: CASSPRGEAGELFF
V gene: TRBV18
clone size: NA
D gene: NA
J gene: TRBJ2-2

CDR3 protein: CASSQGLANYEQYF
V gene: TRBV4-1
clone size: few
D gene: TRBD2
J gene: TRBJ2-7

CDR3 protein: CASSIKGLITEAFF
V gene: TRBV19
clone size: NA
D gene: NA
J gene: TRBJ1-1

CDR3 protein: CASSLGWKNEKLFF
V gene: TRBV5-8
clone size: NA
D gene: NA
J gene: TRBJ1-4

CDR3 protein: CASSTTRGAYNEQFF
V gene: TRBV2
clone size: NA
D gene: NA
J gene: TRBJ2-1

CDR3 protein: CASRNEGVETQYF
V gene: TRBV6-5
clone size: NA
D gene: NA
J gene: TRBJ2-5

CDR3 protein: CASSPRGGRWEAFF
V gene: TRBV5-1
clone size: NA
D gene: NA
J gene: TRBJ1-1

CDR3 protein: CASTKGRSGSYEQYF
V gene: TRBV19
clone size: NA
D gene: NA
J gene: NA

CDR3 protein: CASRRGPNTGELFF
V gene: TRBV5-1
clone size: NA
D gene: NA
J gene: TRBJ2-2

CDR3 protein: CASSLGLAGTNTGELFF
V gene: TRBV11-2
clone size: NA
D gene: TRBD2
J gene: TRBJ2-2

CDR3 protein: CASSSEGSFGGSRNNEQFF
V gene: TRBV5-1
clone size: NA
D gene: TRBD2
J gene: TRBJ2-1

CDR3 protein: CASSQDRGRNEQYF
V gene: TRBV28
clone size: NA
D gene: TRBD1
J gene: TRBJ2-7

CDR3 protein: CASSSGNSYQETQYF
V gene: TRBV7-7
clone size: NA
D gene: NA
J gene: TRBJ2-5

CDR3 protein: CASSQGIDLGTQYF
V gene: TRBV4-2
clone size: once
D gene: NA
J gene: TRBJ2-5

CDR3 protein: CASSRLTSHEQYF
V gene: TRBV19
clone size: NA
D gene: NA
J gene: TRBJ2-7

CDR3 protein: CASSSGTVQETQYF
V gene: TRBV5-1
clone size: once
D gene: TRBD1
J gene: TRBJ2-5

CDR3 protein: CASSRQGNTEAFF
V gene: TRBV7-9
clone size: NA
D gene: NA
J gene: TRBJ1-1

CDR3 protein: CASSPMGQKNTEAFF
V gene: TRBV5-1
clone size: NA
D gene: NA
J gene: TRBJ1-1

CDR3 protein: CASSRLNEQFF
V gene: TRBV28
clone size: NA
D gene: NA
J gene: TRBJ2-1

CDR3 protein: CASSPPGLADEQYF
V gene: TRBV18
clone size: NA
D gene: TRBD2
J gene: TRBJ2-7

CDR3 protein: CASRSRAGGGLGYTF
V gene: TRBV2
clone size: NA
D gene: NA
J gene: TRBJ1-2

CDR3 protein: CASSYKTGSPYEQYF
V gene: TRBV28
clone size: NA
D gene: TRBD1
J gene: TRBJ2-7

CDR3 protein: CATRRVRGTEGNTIYF
V gene: TRBV19
clone size: NA
D gene: NA
J gene: TRBJ1-3

CDR3 protein: CASSSRPPTEAFF
V gene: TRBV13
clone size: NA
D gene: NA
J gene: TRBJ1-1

CDR3 protein: CASSRVGVNTEAFF
V gene: TRBV25-1
clone size: NA
D gene: NA
J gene: TRBJ1-1